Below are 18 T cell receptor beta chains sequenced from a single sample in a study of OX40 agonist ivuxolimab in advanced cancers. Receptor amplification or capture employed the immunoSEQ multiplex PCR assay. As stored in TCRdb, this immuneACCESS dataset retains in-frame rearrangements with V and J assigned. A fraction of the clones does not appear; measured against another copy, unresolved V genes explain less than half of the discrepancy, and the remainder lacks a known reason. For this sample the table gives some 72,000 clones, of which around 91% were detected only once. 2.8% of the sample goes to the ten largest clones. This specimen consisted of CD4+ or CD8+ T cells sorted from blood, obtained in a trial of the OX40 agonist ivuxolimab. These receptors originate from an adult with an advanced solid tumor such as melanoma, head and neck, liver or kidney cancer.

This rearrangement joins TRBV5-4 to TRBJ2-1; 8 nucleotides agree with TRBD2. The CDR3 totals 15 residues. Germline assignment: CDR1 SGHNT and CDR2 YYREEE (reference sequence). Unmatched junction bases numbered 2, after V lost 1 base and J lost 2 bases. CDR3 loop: CASSLPGGTYNEQFF. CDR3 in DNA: TGTGCCAGCAGCTTGCCGGGGGGGACCTACAATGAGCAGTTCTTC.

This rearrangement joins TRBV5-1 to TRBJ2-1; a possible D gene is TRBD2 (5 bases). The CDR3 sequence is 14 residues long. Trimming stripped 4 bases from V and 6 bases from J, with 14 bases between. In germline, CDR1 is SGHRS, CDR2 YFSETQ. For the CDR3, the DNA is TGCGCCAGCAGCCCTGGGCCAGGAGGCAATGAGCAGTTCTTC. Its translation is CASSPGPGGNEQFF.

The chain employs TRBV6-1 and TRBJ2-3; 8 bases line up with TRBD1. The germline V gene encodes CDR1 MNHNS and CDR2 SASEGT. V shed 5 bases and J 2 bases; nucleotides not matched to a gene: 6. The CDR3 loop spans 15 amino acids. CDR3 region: CASSNRDRFTDTQYF. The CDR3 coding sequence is TGTGCCAGCAGTAACCGGGACAGGTTCACAGATACGCAGTATTTT.

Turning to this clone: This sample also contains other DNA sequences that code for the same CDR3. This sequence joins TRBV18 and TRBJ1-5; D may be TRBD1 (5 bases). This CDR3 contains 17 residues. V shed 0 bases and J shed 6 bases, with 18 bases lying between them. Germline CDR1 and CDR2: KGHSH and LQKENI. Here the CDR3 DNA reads TGTGCCAGCTCACCACCTGTGGGAGGCAGGGATGGTCAGCCCCAGCATTTT. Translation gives CASSPPVGGRDGQPQHF.

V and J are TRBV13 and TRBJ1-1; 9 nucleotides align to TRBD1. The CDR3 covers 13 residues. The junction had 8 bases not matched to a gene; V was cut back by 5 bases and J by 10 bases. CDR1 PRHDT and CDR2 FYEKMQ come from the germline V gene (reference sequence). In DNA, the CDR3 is TGTGCCAGCAGCACGGACAGGGGTGCGGGAGCTTTCTTT. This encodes CASSTDRGAGAFF.

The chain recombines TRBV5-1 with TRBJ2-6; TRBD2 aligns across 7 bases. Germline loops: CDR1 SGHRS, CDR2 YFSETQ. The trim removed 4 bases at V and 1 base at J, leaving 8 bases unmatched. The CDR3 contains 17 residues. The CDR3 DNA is TGCGCCAGCAGCCCGGAGGGAGGGCGGTCTGGGGCCAACGTCCTGACTTTC. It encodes CASSPEGGRSGANVLTF.

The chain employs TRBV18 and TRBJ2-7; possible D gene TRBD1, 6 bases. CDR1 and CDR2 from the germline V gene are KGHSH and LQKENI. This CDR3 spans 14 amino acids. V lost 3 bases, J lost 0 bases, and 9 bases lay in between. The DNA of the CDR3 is TGTGCCAGCTCACCTCAGGGGTCCTCCTACGAGCAGTACTTC. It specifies CASSPQGSSYEQYF.

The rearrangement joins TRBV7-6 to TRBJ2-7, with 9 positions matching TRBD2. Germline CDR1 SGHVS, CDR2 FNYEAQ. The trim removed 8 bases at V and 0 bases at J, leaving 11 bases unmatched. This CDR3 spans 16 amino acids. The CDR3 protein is CASSPRGREGSYEQYF. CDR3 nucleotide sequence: TGTGCCAGCTCCCCTCGGGGGCGGGAGGGCTCCTACGAGCAGTACTTC.

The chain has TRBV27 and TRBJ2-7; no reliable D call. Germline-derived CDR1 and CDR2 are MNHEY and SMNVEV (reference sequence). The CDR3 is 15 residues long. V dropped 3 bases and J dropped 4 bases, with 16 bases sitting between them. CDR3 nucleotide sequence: TGTGCCAGCAGTTTCGGCACGAGTACCCCGTACGAGCAGTACTTC. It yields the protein CASSFGTSTPYEQYF.

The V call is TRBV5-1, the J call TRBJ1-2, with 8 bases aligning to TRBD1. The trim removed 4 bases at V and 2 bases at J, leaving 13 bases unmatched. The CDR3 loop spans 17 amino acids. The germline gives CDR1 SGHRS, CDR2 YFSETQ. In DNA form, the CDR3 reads TGCGCCAGCAGCCCCCTTCCGCAGGGGGCAGGAAACTATGGCTACACCTTC. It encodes CASSPLPQGAGNYGYTF.

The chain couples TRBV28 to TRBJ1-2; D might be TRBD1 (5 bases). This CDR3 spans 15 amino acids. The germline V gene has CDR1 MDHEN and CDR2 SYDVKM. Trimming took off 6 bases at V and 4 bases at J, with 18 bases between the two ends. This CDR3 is CASSNQGFATYGYTF. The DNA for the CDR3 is TGTGCCAGCAGCAACCAGGGTTTCGCAACCTATGGCTACACCTTC.

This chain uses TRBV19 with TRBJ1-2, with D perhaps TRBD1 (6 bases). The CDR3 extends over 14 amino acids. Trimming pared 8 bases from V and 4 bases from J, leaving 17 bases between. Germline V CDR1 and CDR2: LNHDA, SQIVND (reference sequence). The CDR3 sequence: CASSYTGMVYGYTF. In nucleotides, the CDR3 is TGTGCCAGTTCCTATACAGGGATGGTCTATGGCTACACCTTC.

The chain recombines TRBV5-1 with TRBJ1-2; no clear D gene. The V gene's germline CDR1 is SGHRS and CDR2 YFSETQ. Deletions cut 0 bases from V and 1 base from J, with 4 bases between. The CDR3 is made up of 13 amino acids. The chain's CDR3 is CASSLADNYGYTF. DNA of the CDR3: TGCGCCAGCAGCTTGGCAGATAACTATGGCTACACCTTC.

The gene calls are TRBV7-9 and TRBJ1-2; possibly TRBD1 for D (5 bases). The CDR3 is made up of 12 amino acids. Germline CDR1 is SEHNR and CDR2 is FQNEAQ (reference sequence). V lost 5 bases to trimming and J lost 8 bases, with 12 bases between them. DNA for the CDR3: TGTGCCAGCAGCCCGGGACCGGTCGGCTACACCTTC. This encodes CASSPGPVGYTF.

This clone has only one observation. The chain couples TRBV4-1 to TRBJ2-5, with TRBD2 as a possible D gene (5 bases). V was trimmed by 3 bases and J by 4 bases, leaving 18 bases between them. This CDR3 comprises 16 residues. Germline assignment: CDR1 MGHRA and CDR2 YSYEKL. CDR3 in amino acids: CASSQSPESGRETQYF. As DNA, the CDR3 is TGCGCCAGCAGCCAGTCCCCCGAATCGGGAAGAGAGACCCAGTACTTC.

The CDR3 protein is CSVGPSGYNEQFF. The CDR3 bases are TGCAGCGTTGGGCCTAGCGGTTACAATGAGCAGTTCTTC. This sequence joins TRBV29-1 and TRBJ2-1, with 7 nucleotides matching TRBD2. V dropped 4 bases and J dropped 4; count of bases not matched to a gene: 4. CDR1 and CDR2 from the germline V gene are SQVTM and ANQGSEA. The CDR3 spans 13 residues.

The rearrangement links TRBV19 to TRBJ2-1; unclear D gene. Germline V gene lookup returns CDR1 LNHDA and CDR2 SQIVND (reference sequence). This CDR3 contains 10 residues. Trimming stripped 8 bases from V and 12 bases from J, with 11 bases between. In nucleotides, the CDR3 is TGTGCCAGTCCCGGCGTGGGGCAGTTCTTC. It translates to CASPGVGQFF.

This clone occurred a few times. The CDR3 DNA is TGTGCCAGCAGCTTATGGGGGCGAACGGGACAGGGTTCTGAAAAACTGTTTTTT. The encoded protein is CASSLWGRTGQGSEKLFF. This chain uses TRBV7-2 with TRBJ1-4, with 9 bases lining up with TRBD1. This CDR3 spans 18 amino acids. V gave up 2 bases and J gave up 7 bases; unmatched junction bases: 14. The V gene's germline CDR1 is SGHTA and CDR2 FQGNSA.